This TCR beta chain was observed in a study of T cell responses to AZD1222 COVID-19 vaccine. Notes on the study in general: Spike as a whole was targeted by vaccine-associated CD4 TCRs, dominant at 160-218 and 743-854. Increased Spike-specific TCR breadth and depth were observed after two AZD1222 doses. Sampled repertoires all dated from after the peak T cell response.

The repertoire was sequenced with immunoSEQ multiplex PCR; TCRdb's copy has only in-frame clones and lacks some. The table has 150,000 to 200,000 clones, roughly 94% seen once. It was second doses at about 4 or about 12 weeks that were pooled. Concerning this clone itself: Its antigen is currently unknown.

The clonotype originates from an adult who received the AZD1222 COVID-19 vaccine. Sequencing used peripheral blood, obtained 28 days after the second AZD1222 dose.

CDR3: CASSAGTGVRQPQHF. CDR3 DNA: TGTGCCAGCAGCGCCGGGACAGGGGTTCGTCAGCCCCAGCATTTT. The V gene is TRBV7-9, the J gene TRBJ1-5, with TRBD1 matching over 10 bases. Germline V gene data show CDR1 as SEHNR and CDR2 as FQNEAQ (reference sequence). The CDR3 extends over 15 amino acids. Germline trimming cut 5 bases from V and 6 bases from J; bases unmatched to any gene: 7.